Listed below are T cell receptor beta chains from one sample, sequenced in a study of shared clonotypes between healthy human individuals. TCRdb keeps only in-frame clones here, not all; method: immunoSEQ multiplex PCR. Among some 2,100,000 clones listed, roughly 95% were seen once. What was sequenced was naive CD4+ T cells sorted from blood. Source of these receptors: a man aged 18 to 30 in good health. Both conserved end residues are part of each CDR3.

len	v_gene	j_gene	CDR3aa
13	TRBV27	TRBJ2-2	CASRLDYTGELFF
17	TRBV6-1	TRBJ1-4	CASSERGGAGTNEKLFF
14	TRBV10-3	TRBJ2-7	CAISEIGTGGEQYF
12	TRBV28	TRBJ1-2	CASSFREARYTF
17	TRBV18	TRBJ1-6	CASSPFFGTADNSPLHF
13	TRBV2	TRBJ2-3	CATSWWGLDTQYF
19	TRBV28	TRBJ2-7	CASNTLGQGIPISSYEQYF
15	TRBV15	TRBJ2-5	CATSRQSGGQETQYF
15	TRBV5-1	TRBJ2-5	CASSQGQGAGETQYF
13	TRBV6-6	TRBJ1-6	CASSYNGGVGVHF
14	TRBV28	TRBJ2-3	CASSQGTAADTQYF
15	TRBV6-5	TRBJ1-1	CASSYSRQGGTEAFF
13	TRBV18	TRBJ2-5	CASSLRGEETQYF
14	TRBV19	TRBJ1-6	CASSDRAHNSPLHF
16	TRBV18	TRBJ1-6	CASSPGQGASGSPLHF
14	TRBV18	TRBJ1-5	CASSPLMVDQPQHF
17	TRBV9	TRBJ1-1	CASSVGGLGRMNTEAFF
15	TRBV10-3	TRBJ1-5	CAISESGGSNQPQHF
17	TRBV10-3	TRBJ1-1	CAISESGDTPGNTEAFF
14	TRBV5-4	TRBJ1-1	CASSWGQGKTEAFF
12	TRBV29-1	TRBJ2-2	CSVEGLAGELFF
16	TRBV5-1	TRBJ2-1	CASSLARGQGFDEQFF
19	TRBV30	TRBJ2-5	CAWRKTVTSRGLLQETQYF
15	TRBV6-6	TRBJ1-5	CASSYSDRAGQPQHF
14	TRBV6-4	TRBJ2-3	CASSVGAGADTQYF
12	TRBV11-2	TRBJ2-4	CASSPRPPIQYF
14	TRBV2	TRBJ2-7	CASRALVTYYEQYF
13	TRBV19	TRBJ2-7	CASRRGQGYEQYF
16	TRBV28	TRBJ2-1	CAIKQGSSLTYNEQFF
15	TRBV13	TRBJ1-6	CASSLQGGKGSPLHF
15	TRBV7-3	TRBJ1-2	CASSPDSLTSYGYTF
15	TRBV6-5	TRBJ2-7	CASSRQGQLNNEQYF
14	TRBV6-1	TRBJ2-1	CASKQTGVHYEQFF
11	TRBV7-9	TRBJ2-7	CASSASYEQYF
14	TRBV5-5	TRBJ1-6	CASSREGGNSPLHF
15	TRBV5-4	TRBJ1-1	CASSMELQANTEAFF
15	TRBV7-2	TRBJ2-7	CASSLEGTTNSEQYF
13	TRBV6-1	TRBJ1-1	CASSGQMNTEAFF
15	TRBV6-1	TRBJ1-6	CASSELGQGGSPLHF
15	TRBV6-5	TRBJ2-1	CASSYRWRGSNEQFF
16	TRBV5-1	TRBJ1-1	CASSLAFGGRNTEAFF
14	TRBV11-2	TRBJ1-2	CASSLGGVNYGYTF
12	TRBV18	TRBJ2-5	CASSPPKGTQYF
15	TRBV18	TRBJ2-2	CASSPGLANTGELFF
16	TRBV28	TRBJ2-7	CASSSIGQGNPYEQYF
14	TRBV27	TRBJ2-7	CASSLLGPGDEQYF
14	TRBV25-1	TRBJ1-2	CASSVPYGGDGYTF
14	TRBV6-1	TRBJ1-4	CASSEEGSGRKLFF
14	TRBV6-5	TRBJ1-6	CASSLDRRWSPLHF
11	TRBV18	TRBJ2-7	CASSVSDEQYF
12	TRBV29-1	TRBJ2-7	CSVTGLLYEQYF
17	TRBV5-6	TRBJ2-6	CASSLVSQGGGANVLTF
13	TRBV2	TRBJ1-1	CARRQGANTEAFF
14	TRBV7-9	TRBJ1-5	CASSSQDVGQPQHF
17	TRBV9	TRBJ2-2	CASSVKGAGAVTGELFF